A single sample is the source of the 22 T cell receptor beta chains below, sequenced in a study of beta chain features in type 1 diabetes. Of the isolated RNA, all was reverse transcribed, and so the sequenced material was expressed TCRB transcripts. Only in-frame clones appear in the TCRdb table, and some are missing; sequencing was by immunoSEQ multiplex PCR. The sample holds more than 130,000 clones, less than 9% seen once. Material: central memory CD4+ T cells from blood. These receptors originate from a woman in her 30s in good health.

The CDR3 is CASSPNRDWETQYF. CDR3 DNA sequence: TGTGCCAGCTCACCTAACAGGGATTGGGAGACCCAGTACTTC. The J gene is TRBJ2-5, the V gene TRBV18; D is perhaps TRBD1 (6 bases). V lost 3 bases and J 5 bases, leaving 13 bases between the germline ends. CDR1 and CDR2 from the germline V gene are KGHSH and LQKENI. The CDR3 totals 14 residues.

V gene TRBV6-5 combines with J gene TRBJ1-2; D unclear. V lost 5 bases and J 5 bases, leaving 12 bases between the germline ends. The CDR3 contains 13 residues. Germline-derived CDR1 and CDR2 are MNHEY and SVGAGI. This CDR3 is CASSHRKEYGYTF. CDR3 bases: TGTGCCAGCAGTCACCGAAAGGAGTATGGCTACACCTTC.

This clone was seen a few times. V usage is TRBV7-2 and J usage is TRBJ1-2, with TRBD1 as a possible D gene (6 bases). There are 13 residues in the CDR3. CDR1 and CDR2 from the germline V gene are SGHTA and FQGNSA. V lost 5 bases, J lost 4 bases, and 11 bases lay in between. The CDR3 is CASSHDRSYGYTF. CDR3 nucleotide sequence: TGTGCCAGCAGCCATGACAGGAGCTATGGCTACACCTTC.

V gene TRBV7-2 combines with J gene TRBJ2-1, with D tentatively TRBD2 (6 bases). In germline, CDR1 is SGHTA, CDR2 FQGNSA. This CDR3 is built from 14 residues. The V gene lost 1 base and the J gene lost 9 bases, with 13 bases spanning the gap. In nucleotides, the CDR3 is TGTGCCAGCAGCTTAGTTTTAGTCGGGGGTGAGCAGTTCTTC. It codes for CASSLVLVGGEQFF.

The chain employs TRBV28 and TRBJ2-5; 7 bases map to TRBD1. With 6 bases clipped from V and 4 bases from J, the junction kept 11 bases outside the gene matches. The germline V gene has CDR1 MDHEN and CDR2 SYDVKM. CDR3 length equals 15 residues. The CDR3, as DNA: TGTGCCAGCAGGGAGATACAGGGGATTGGAGAGACCCAGTACTTC. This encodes CASREIQGIGETQYF. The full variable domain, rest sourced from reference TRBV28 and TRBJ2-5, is DVKVTQSSRYLVKRTGEKVFLECVQDMDHENMFWYRQDPGLGLRLIYFSYDVKMKEKGDIPEGYSVSREKKERFSLILESASTNQTSMYLCASREIQGIGETQYFGPGTRLLVL.

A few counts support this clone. CDR3 amino acids: CASHLADAYEQYF. The CDR3 nucleotides read TGTGCCAGCCACCTAGCCGACGCCTACGAGCAGTACTTC. The chain couples TRBV6-6 to TRBJ2-7; tentative D call: TRBD2 (5 bases). CDR1 is MNHNY, CDR2 SVGAGI, per germline (reference sequence). With 8 bases removed from V and 2 bases from J, the gap between germline ends came to 13 bases. This CDR3 comprises 13 residues.

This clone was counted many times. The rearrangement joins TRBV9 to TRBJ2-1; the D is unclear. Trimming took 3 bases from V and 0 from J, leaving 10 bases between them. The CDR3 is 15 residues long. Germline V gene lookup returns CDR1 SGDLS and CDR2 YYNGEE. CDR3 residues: CASSGVVSSYNEQFF. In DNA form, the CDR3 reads TGTGCCAGCAGCGGAGTAGTGAGCTCCTACAATGAGCAGTTCTTC.

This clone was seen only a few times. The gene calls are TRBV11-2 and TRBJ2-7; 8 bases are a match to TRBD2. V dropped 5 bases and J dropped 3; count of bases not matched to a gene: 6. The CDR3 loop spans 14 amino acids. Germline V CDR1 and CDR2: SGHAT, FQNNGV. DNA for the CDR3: TGTGCCAGCAGCCCTCGGACTAGCAACTACGAGCAGTACTTC. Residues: CASSPRTSNYEQYF.

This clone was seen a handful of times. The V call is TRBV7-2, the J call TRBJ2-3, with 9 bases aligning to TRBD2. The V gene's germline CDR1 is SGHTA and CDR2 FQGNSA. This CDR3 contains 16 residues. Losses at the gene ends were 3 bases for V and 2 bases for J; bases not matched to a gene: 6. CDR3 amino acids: CASSFRASGNTDTQYF. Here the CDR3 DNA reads TGTGCCAGCAGCTTCAGGGCTAGCGGGAACACAGATACGCAGTATTTT.

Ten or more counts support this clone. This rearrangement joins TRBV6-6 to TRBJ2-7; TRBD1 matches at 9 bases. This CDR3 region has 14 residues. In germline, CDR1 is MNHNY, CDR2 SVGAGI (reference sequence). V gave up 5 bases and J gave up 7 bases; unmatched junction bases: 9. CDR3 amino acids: CASSHAGTGKEQYF. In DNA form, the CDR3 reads TGTGCCAGCAGTCACGCCGGGACAGGGAAAGAGCAGTACTTC.

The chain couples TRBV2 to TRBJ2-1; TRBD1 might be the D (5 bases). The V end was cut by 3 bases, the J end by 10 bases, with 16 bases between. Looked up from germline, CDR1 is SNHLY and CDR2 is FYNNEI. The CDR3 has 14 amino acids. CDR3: CASSDGFRTPEQFF. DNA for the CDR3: TGTGCCAGCAGTGATGGGTTTCGGACACCAGAGCAGTTCTTC.

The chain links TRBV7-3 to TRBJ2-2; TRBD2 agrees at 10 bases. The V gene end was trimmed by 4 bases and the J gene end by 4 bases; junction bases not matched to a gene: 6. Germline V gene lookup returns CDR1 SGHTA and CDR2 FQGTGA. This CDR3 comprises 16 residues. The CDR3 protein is CASSSAGGPGTGELFF. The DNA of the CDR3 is TGTGCCAGCAGCTCAGCGGGAGGGCCGGGCACCGGGGAGCTGTTTTTT.

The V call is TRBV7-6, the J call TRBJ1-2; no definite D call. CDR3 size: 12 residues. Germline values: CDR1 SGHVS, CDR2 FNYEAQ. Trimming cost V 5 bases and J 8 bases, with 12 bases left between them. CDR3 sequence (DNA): TGTGCCAGCAGCGATTCCCGGCGGGGCTACACCTTC. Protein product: CASSDSRRGYTF.

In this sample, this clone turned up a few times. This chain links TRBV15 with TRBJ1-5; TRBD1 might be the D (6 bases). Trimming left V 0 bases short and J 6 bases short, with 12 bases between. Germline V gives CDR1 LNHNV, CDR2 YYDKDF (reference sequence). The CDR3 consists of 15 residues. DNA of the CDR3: TGTGCCACCAGCAGAGATCGAGGGGGACCTCAGCCCCAGCATTTT. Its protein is CATSRDRGGPQPQHF.

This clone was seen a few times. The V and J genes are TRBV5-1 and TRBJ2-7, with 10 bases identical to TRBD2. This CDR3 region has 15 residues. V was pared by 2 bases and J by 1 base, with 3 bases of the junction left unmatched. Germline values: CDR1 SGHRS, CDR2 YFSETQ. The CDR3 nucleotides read TGCGCCAGCAGCTTTCTAGCGGGAGCATCCTACGAGCAGTACTTC. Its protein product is CASSFLAGASYEQYF.

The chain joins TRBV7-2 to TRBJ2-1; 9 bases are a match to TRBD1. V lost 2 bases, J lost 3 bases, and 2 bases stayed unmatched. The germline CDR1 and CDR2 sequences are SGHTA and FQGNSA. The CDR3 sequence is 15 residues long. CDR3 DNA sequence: TGTGCCAGCAGCTTAAAGACAGGGGGCTACAATGAGCAGTTCTTC. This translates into CASSLKTGGYNEQFF.

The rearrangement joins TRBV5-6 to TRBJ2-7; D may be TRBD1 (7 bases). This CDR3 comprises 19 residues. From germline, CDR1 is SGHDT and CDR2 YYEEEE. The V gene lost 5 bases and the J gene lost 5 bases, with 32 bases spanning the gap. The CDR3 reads CASRKQGGGGWTTLDEQYF. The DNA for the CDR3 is TGTGCCAGCAGAAAACAAGGAGGGGGCGGATGGACTACCCTTGACGAGCAGTACTTC.

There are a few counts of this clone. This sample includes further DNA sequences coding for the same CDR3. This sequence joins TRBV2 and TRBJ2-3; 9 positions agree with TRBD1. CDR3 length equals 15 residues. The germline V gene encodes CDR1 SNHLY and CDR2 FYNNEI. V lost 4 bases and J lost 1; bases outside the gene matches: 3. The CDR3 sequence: CASSAQGAGTDTQYF. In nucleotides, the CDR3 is TGTGCCAGCAGTGCACAGGGGGCAGGCACAGATACGCAGTATTTT.

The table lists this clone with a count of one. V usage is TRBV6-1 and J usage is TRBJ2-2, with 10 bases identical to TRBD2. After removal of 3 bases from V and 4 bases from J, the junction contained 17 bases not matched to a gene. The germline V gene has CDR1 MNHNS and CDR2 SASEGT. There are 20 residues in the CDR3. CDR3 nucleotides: TGTGCCAGCAGTGAGGTGGTAGGGCTAGCGGGAGCTGTTGGCACCGGGGAGCTGTTTTTT. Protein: CASSEVVGLAGAVGTGELFF.

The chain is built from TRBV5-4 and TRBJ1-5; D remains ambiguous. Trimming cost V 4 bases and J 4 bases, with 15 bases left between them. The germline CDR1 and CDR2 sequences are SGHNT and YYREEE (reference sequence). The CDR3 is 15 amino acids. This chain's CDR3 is CASSQEFGSNQPQHF. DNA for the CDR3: TGTGCCAGCAGCCAAGAATTCGGGTCGAATCAGCCCCAGCATTTT.

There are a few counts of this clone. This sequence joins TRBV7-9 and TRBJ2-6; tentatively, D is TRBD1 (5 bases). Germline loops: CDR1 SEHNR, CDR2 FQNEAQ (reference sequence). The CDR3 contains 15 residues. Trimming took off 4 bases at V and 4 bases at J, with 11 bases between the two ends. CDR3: CASSYQGPGANVLTF. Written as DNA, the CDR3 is TGTGCCAGCAGCTATCAGGGTCCCGGGGCCAACGTCCTGACTTTC.

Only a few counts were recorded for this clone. CDR3 sequence: CASSETEEYQPQHF. As DNA, the CDR3 is TGTGCCAGCAGTGAAACAGAAGAGTATCAGCCCCAGCATTTT. The genes are TRBV2 and TRBJ1-5; D is ambiguous. This CDR3 region has 14 residues. Trimming took off 2 bases at V and 5 bases at J, with 10 bases between the two ends. Per germline, CDR1 SNHLY and CDR2 FYNNEI. The complete variable domain, with remaining parts taken from reference TRBV2 and TRBJ1-5, reads EPEVTQTPSHQVTQMGQEVILRCVPISNHLYFYWYRQILGQKVEFLVSFYNNEISEKSEIFDDQFSVERPDGSNFTLKIRSTKLEDSAMYFCASSETEEYQPQHFGDGTRLSIL.